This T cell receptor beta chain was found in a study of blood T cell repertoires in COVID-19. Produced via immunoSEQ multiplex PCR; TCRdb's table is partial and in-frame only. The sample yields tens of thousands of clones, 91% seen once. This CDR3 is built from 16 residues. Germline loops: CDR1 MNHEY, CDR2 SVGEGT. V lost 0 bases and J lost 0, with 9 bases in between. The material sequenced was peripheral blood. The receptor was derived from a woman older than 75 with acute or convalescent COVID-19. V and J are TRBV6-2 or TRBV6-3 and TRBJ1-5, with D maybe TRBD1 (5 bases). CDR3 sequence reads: CASSYSKGYSNQPQHF. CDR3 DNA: TGTGCCAGCAGTTACTCGAAGGGGTATAGCAATCAGCCCCAGCATTTT.